Below, 17 T cell receptor beta chains from the same sample are listed, as sequenced in a study of CD8 T cells in ankylosing spondylitis. Regarding the study as a whole: Roughly eight highly homologous variants made up a TCR beta motif that seemed to typify ankylosing spondylitis blood.

A single record per CDR3 protein comes from TCRdb applying MiXCR to the 5' RACE reads. The table shows some 840,000 distinct CDR3 sequences, with roughly 12% occurring only once. No antigen has been identified for these receptors. Sequencing used blood, either unsorted or a sorted T cell fraction (not recorded which). These receptors came from a male donor with ankylosing spondylitis.

This clonotype was found many times. This sequence joins TRBV7-2 and TRBJ2-2, with D possibly TRBD1 on 5 matching bases. Germline CDR1 reads SGHTA; CDR2 reads FQGNSA. This CDR3 comprises 13 residues. V gave up 5 bases and J gave up 6 bases, with 10 bases separating them. The CDR3 region has the DNA TGTGCCAGCAGCCTCTGGACACCCGGGGAGCTGTTTTTT. Residues: CASSLWTPGELFF.

This clonotype was counted only a few times. J is TRBJ2-2 and V is TRBV4-2; 8 nucleotides align to TRBD2. V shed 1 base, J shed 5 bases, and the junction held 9 bases outside the gene matches. Germline values: CDR1 LGHNA, CDR2 YNFKEQ. This CDR3 is built from 17 residues. The CDR3 here is CASSQVVGRGGTGELFF. In nucleotides, the CDR3 is TGTGCCAGCAGCCAAGTTGTTGGCCGGGGGGGGACCGGGGAGCTGTTTTTT.

This clonotype was seen a handful of times. The chain joins TRBV28 to TRBJ1-5; the D gene is possibly TRBD1 (6 bases). Deletions cut 2 bases from V and 1 base from J, with 12 bases between. CDR3 size: 16 residues. The germline V gene has CDR1 MDHEN and CDR2 SYDVKM. The CDR3 spells CASSLGGARSNQPQHF. The CDR3 DNA is TGTGCCAGCAGTTTAGGGGGGGCGCGAAGCAATCAGCCCCAGCATTTT.

This clonotype was recorded a few times. This chain connects TRBV18 to TRBJ2-5; D not certain. This CDR3 region has 12 residues. V lost 5 bases and J lost 0, with 4 bases in between. CDR1 and CDR2 from the germline V gene are KGHSH and LQKENI. The CDR3 DNA is TGTGCCAGCTCAATGTACCAAGAGACCCAGTACTTC. This gives the protein CASSMYQETQYF.

There are a few counts of this clonotype. V usage is TRBV20-1 and J usage is TRBJ2-7; the D call may be TRBD1 or TRBD2 (5 bases each). Germline CDR1 DFQATT, CDR2 SNEGSKA (reference sequence). The CDR3 covers 16 residues. With 2 bases removed from V and 3 bases from J, the gap between germline ends came to 20 bases. The CDR3 DNA is TGCAGTGCTAGAATGAACCGGGGCAGCTCCCACTACGAGCAGTACTTC. Amino acids: CSARMNRGSSHYEQYF.

The chain uses TRBV10-3 and TRBJ1-1; the D gene is possibly TRBD1 (6 bases). The CDR3 totals 15 residues. The germline gives CDR1 ENHRY, CDR2 SYGVKD. Trimming cost V 6 bases and J 3 bases, with 17 bases left between them. Written as DNA, the CDR3 is TGTGCCATCAGCCCTCATACAGGGTTGGACACTGAAGCTTTCTTT. Protein product: CAISPHTGLDTEAFF.

The rearrangement uses TRBV4-3 and TRBJ2-3; D unresolved. Germline V gene lookup returns CDR1 LGHNA and CDR2 YSLEER. V lost 1 base and J lost 5, with 10 bases in between. This CDR3 region has 14 residues. The CDR3 region is CASSQAVYGDTQYF. CDR3 coding DNA: TGCGCCAGCAGCCAAGCAGTGTACGGAGATACGCAGTATTTT.

The genes are TRBV7-6 and TRBJ1-5; D ambiguous. The V end lost 5 bases, the J end lost 2 bases, and 13 bases lay between the germline ends. The CDR3 length is 15 residues. Germline assignment: CDR1 SGHVS and CDR2 FNYEAQ. Here the CDR3 DNA reads TGTGCCAGCAGCCCTTTTGAGGTCGGCAATCAGCCCCAGCATTTT. Amino acids: CASSPFEVGNQPQHF.

A remark on this clonotype: The junction does not match germline at one end; this may be a read error. The chain uses TRBV29-1 and TRBJ1-1; weak D call: TRBD1 (6 bases). CDR1 SQVTM and CDR2 ANQGSEA come from the germline V gene. The CDR3 spans 15 residues. Here the CDR3 reads CSVGGGGKVNTEAFF. The CDR3 DNA sequence: TGCAGCGTTGGAGGTGGGGGCAAGGTGAATACTGAAGCTTTCTTT. The full variable domain, rest sourced from reference TRBV29-1 and TRBJ1-1, is SAVISQKPSRDICQRGTSLTIQCQVDSQVTMMFWYRQQPGQSLTLIATANQGSEATYESGFVIDKFPISRPNLTFSTLTVSNMSPEDSSIYLCSVGGGGKVNTEAFFGQGTRLTVV.

This clonotype has only a few counts. The chain couples TRBV7-2 to TRBJ2-7, with D possibly called TRBD1 or TRBD2 (5 bases each). The CDR3 has 16 amino acids. Germline CDR1 and CDR2: SGHTA and FQGNSA. The V and J ends lost 5 bases and 2 bases respectively, with 19 bases between them. CDR3 in amino acids: CASSPKRGPTTYEQYF. As DNA, the CDR3 is TGTGCCAGCAGCCCCAAGAGGGGACCCACCACCTACGAGCAGTACTTC.

This clonotype was seen more than once but under ten times. This chain links TRBV15 with TRBJ2-7; 16 positions match TRBD2. CDR3 length: 19 amino acids. Germline lookup yields CDR1 LNHNV and CDR2 YYDKDF (reference sequence). V lost 0 bases to trimming and J lost 5 bases; unmatched junction nucleotides: 10. DNA of the CDR3: TGTGCCACCAGCAGAGATCAGGGACTAGCGGGAGGGCCAGGGAACGAGCAGTACTTC. This translates into CATSRDQGLAGGPGNEQYF.

The chain links TRBV29-1 to TRBJ2-3; 8 nucleotides agree with TRBD1. After removal of 7 bases from V and 6 bases from J, the junction contained 9 bases not matched to a gene. Germline V gene lookup returns CDR1 SQVTM and CDR2 ANQGSEA. The CDR3 contains 13 residues. The CDR3 spells CSGRAGGWDTQYF. CDR3 coding DNA: TGCAGCGGGAGGGCAGGGGGCTGGGATACGCAGTATTTT.

This clonotype was detected a few times. The V and J genes are TRBV3-1 and TRBJ1-5, with unresolved D. The CDR3 length is 14 residues. Trimming took off 1 base at V and 3 bases at J, with 7 bases between the two ends. Germline CDR1 and CDR2: LGHDT and YNNKEL (reference sequence). The CDR3 DNA reads TGTGCCAGCAGCCAAGGACGGTACAATCAGCCCCAGCATTTT. Encoded protein: CASSQGRYNQPQHF.

This clonotype was counted many times. The chain has TRBV20-1 and TRBJ2-7; 7 bases line up with TRBD1. This CDR3 has 14 residues. Germline values: CDR1 DFQATT, CDR2 SNEGSKA (reference sequence). Germline trimming cut 3 bases from V and 0 bases from J; bases unmatched to any gene: 5. The CDR3 reads CSARKTGISYEQYF. For the CDR3, the DNA is TGCAGTGCTAGGAAGACAGGGATCTCCTACGAGCAGTACTTC.

This clonotype has at least ten counts. This rearrangement joins TRBV7-2 to TRBJ1-3; D is uncertain. V lost 0 bases to trimming and J lost 6 bases, with 12 bases between them. Germline CDR1 and CDR2: SGHTA and FQGNSA. This CDR3 is 15 amino acids long. The chain's CDR3 is CASSLASGYANTIYF. The CDR3 DNA sequence: TGTGCCAGCAGCTTAGCCTCAGGATATGCAAACACCATATATTTT.

This clonotype showed up just a few times. V gene TRBV6-2 or TRBV6-3 combines with J gene TRBJ2-3; tentatively, D is TRBD1 (6 bases). The CDR3 spans 15 residues. V shed 4 bases and J shed 2 bases, with 13 bases lying between them. CDR1 and CDR2 from the germline V gene are MNHEY and SVGEGT. The CDR3 DNA is TGTGCCAGCAGTTCCGATACAGGGCTCACAGATACGCAGTATTTT. Translated, it gives CASSSDTGLTDTQYF.

In this sample, this clonotype turned up a few times. The V gene is TRBV20-1, the J gene TRBJ2-5, with D perhaps being TRBD1 or TRBD2 (6 bases each). Trimming removed 7 bases at V and 5 bases at J, with 20 bases between. Germline V gives CDR1 DFQATT, CDR2 SNEGSKA (reference sequence). There are 14 residues in the CDR3. The CDR3: CSGINLRGVETQYF. The DNA of the CDR3 is TGCAGTGGAATTAATTTAAGGGGGGTGGAGACCCAGTACTTC.